This entry lists 10 T cell receptor beta chains sequenced from one sample in a study of human T cells and chemical hapten exposure (dated by TCRdb to the early 2020s). Interpreted using the paper, the time point label stands for: healthy volunteer bleed at 6 weeks. Total RNA was isolated from unfractionated whole blood collected in Tempus Blood RNA tubes. Libraries came from RACE. TCRdb records NextSeq 500 as the sequencer. In-frame beta chains were kept once TCRdb had trimmed the public reads at Q25 with fastp and called clones with MiXCR. Here each entry gathers all rows of one CDR3 protein and keeps the most common genes and DNA. The sample table records around 80,000 distinct CDR3 sequences; 8.6% of these occur just once. Under 2% of the sample belongs to the ten largest clones. The specimen sequenced was whole blood. The receptor set was obtained from a male donor in good health. Some clones in this sample may be carry-over from other donors' samples.

This clonotype was observed at least ten times. CDR3 amino acids: CASRSGSSADTQYF. The DNA of the CDR3 is TGTGCCAGCAGAAGCGGGAGTAGTGCAGATACGCAGTATTTT. The rearrangement links TRBV27 to TRBJ2-3; TRBD2 matches at 8 bases. Germline CDR1 MNHEY, CDR2 SMNVEV (reference sequence). The CDR3 loop spans 14 amino acids. Germline trimming cut 6 bases from V and 4 bases from J; bases unmatched to any gene: 6.

The chain links TRBV7-9 to TRBJ1-5; D is uncertain. The CDR3 runs to 12 residues. Germline CDR1 SEHNR, CDR2 FQNEAQ (reference sequence). V dropped 4 bases and J dropped 5 bases, with 6 bases sitting between them. This chain's CDR3 is CASSSDDQPQHF. The CDR3 DNA reads as TGTGCCAGCAGCTCGGACGATCAGCCCCAGCATTTT.

The chain couples TRBV13 to TRBJ1-2; D call uncertain. V lost 5 bases and J lost 6, with 10 bases in between. The germline CDR1 and CDR2 sequences are PRHDT and FYEKMQ (reference sequence). The CDR3 covers 12 residues. CDR3 protein: CASSPRSHGYTF. The CDR3 DNA reads as TGTGCCAGCAGCCCCAGGTCGCATGGCTACACCTTC.

This clonotype was seen a few times. The rearrangement links TRBV27 to TRBJ2-1; 14 bases map to TRBD2. The germline V gene encodes CDR1 MNHEY and CDR2 SMNVEV (reference sequence). This CDR3 contains 15 residues. Trimming removed 2 bases from V and 7 bases from J; junction bases left unmatched: 1. CDR3 coding DNA: TGTGCCAGCAGTTTAGGGACTAGCGGGAGAAATGAGCAGTTCTTC. Protein: CASSLGTSGRNEQFF.

A few counts support this clonotype. V gene TRBV27 combines with J gene TRBJ2-7; D is possibly TRBD1 (6 bases). Germline lookup yields CDR1 MNHEY and CDR2 SMNVEV (reference sequence). There are 13 residues in the CDR3. The ends were cut back, 5 bases at V and 4 bases at J, with 12 bases in the middle. CDR3 sequence reads: CASSPLQGYEQYF. CDR3 coding DNA: TGTGCCAGCAGTCCCCTACAGGGATACGAGCAGTACTTC.

This clonotype was counted only a few times. The rearrangement joins TRBV6-4 to TRBJ2-1; 14 nucleotides align to TRBD2. Germline loops: CDR1 MRHNA, CDR2 SNTAGT. V was clipped by 6 bases and J by 7 bases; unmatched bases: 5. The CDR3 loop spans 15 amino acids. The CDR3 sequence: CASSKTSGGVNEQFF. The CDR3 DNA reads as TGTGCCAGCAGCAAGACTAGCGGGGGGGTAAATGAGCAGTTCTTC.

This clonotype has a handful of counts. V and J are TRBV13 and TRBJ1-6, with unresolved D. Germline-derived CDR1 and CDR2 are PRHDT and FYEKMQ (reference sequence). Trimming stripped 1 base from V and 7 bases from J, with 8 bases between. The CDR3 extends over 14 amino acids. CDR3 region: CASSLESKNSPLHF. The CDR3, as DNA: TGTGCCAGCAGCTTAGAAAGCAAGAATTCACCCCTCCACTTT.

This clonotype was detected a few times. V gene TRBV20-1 combines with J gene TRBJ1-5, with D unresolved. CDR1 is DFQATT, CDR2 SNEGSKA, per germline (reference sequence). This CDR3 is built from 12 residues. V was cut by 3 bases and J by 4 bases, with 7 bases left in between. The CDR3 DNA sequence: TGCAGTGCTAGGGCAGGAAATCAGCCCCAGCATTTT. This translates into CSARAGNQPQHF.

This clonotype occurred a few times. The chain couples TRBV2 to TRBJ2-3, with 9 positions matching TRBD1. Trimming took 6 bases from V and 6 from J; bases not matched to a gene: 7. The CDR3 is 14 residues long. The V gene's germline CDR1 is SNHLY and CDR2 FYNNEI. This CDR3 is CASRPGQGSDTQYF. The CDR3 region has the DNA TGTGCCAGCAGGCCGGGACAGGGTTCGGATACGCAGTATTTT.

This clonotype was counted ten times or more. The rearrangement links TRBV2 to TRBJ2-7, with 12 bases lining up with TRBD2. The CDR3 length is 14 residues. Germline-derived CDR1 and CDR2 are SNHLY and FYNNEI. The junction had 0 bases not matched to a gene; V was cut back by 5 bases and J by 1 base. CDR3 loop: CASSTSGGSYEQYF. The CDR3 nucleotides read TGTGCCAGCAGTACTAGCGGGGGGTCCTACGAGCAGTACTTC.